The T cell receptor beta chain described here comes from a study of high-grade serous ovarian cancer treatment subgroups. As for the study in general: Each sample yielded on average 7,494 unique TCR beta rearrangements from approximately 13,000 reads.

Overall study results and limits: CDR1 and CDR2 were left unanalyzed; analyses focused on CDR3. Clonal relatedness tracked neoantigen level, and by trend copy number and mutation load. Spatial context was lost because tumors were sequenced in bulk.

Clones were sequenced by immunoSEQ multiplex PCR, and TCRdb holds only the in-frame ones, with some missing. The sample lists about 16,000 clones; around 73% were seen once. Tumor samples were taken before definitive surgery or chemotherapy. Comments on this clone: Its antigen is currently unknown.

CDR3 length equals 13 residues. Germline assignment: CDR1 MNHNS and CDR2 SASEGT. V lost 7 bases and J lost 1, with 10 bases in between. The sample was tumor tissue. J is TRBJ1-1 and V is TRBV6-1; D unclear. The sequence was obtained from a human donor with high-grade serous ovarian cancer. The CDR3 region has the DNA TGTGCCAGCATACTAGACACGAACACTGAAGCTTTCTTT. Its protein product is CASILDTNTEAFF.